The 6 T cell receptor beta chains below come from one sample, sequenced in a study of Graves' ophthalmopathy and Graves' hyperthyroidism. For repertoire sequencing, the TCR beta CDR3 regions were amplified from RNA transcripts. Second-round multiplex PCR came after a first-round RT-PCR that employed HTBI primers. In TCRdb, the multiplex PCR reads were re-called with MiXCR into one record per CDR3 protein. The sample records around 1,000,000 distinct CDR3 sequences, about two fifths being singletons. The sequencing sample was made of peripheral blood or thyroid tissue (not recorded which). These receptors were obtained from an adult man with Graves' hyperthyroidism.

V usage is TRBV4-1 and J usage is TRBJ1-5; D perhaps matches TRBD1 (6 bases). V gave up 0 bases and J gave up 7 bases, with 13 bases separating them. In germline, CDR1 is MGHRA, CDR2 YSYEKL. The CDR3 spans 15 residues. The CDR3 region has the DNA TGCGCCAGCAGCCAAGAGGGGGGGGCAGGGCAGCCCCAGCATTTT. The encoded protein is CASSQEGGAGQPQHF.

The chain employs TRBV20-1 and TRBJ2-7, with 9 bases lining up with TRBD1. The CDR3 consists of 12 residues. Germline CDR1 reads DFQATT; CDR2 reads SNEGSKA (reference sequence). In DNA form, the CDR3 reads TGCAGGCTCCGGGACAGGGCCAACGAGCAGTACTTC. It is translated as CRLRDRANEQYF.

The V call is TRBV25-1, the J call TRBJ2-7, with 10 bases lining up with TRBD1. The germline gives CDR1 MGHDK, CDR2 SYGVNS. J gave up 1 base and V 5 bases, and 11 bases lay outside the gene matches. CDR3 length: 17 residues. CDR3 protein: CASSQRQGAVRSYEQYF. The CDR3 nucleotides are TGTGCCAGCAGTCAACGACAGGGGGCCGTCAGGTCCTACGAGCAGTACTTC.

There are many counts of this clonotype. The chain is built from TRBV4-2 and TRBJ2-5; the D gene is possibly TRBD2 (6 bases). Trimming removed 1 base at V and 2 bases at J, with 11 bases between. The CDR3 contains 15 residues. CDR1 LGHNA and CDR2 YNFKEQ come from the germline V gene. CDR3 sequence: CASSQGGTTQETQYF. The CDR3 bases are TGTGCCAGCAGCCAAGGCGGGACGACACAAGAGACCCAGTACTTC.

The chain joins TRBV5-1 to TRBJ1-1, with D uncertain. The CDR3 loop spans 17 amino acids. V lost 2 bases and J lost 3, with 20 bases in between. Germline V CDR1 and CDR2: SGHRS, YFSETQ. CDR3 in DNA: TGCGCCAGCAGCTTACAAGGCCGGGCCCCCCGCGACACTGAAGCTTTCTTT. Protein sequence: CASSLQGRAPRDTEAFF.

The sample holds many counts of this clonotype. This CDR3 reads CASSLELAGVGEQYF. CDR3 sequence (DNA): TGTGCCAGCAGCTTAGAGCTAGCGGGAGTGGGTGAGCAGTACTTC. This chain connects TRBV7-9 to TRBJ2-7; 10 nucleotides align to TRBD2. V lost 1 base to trimming and J lost 7 bases; unmatched junction nucleotides: 7. The CDR3 has 15 amino acids. The germline V gene has CDR1 SEHNR and CDR2 FQNEAQ (reference sequence).